This T cell receptor beta chain was sequenced in a study of human T cells and chemical hapten exposure. TCRdb re-called the RACE reads with MiXCR, one entry per CDR3 protein. Among roughly 380,000 distinct CDR3 sequences listed, 4% to 6% were seen once. The sample's time point: pre-sensitization, week 0. Documented treatment: therapeutic diphenylcyclopropenone sensitization with weekly scalp DPC. The CDR3 consists of 16 residues. Germline V gene lookup returns CDR1 SGHDT and CDR2 YYEEEE. After removal of 4 bases from V and 4 bases from J, the junction contained 13 bases not matched to a gene. The sequence came from a woman between 50 and 59 years old with alopecia areata. Some clones in this sample may be carry-over from other donors' samples. The chain joins TRBV5-6 to TRBJ1-1; 7 nucleotides match TRBD1. This specimen consisted of whole blood, obtained in connection with sensitization to the hapten diphenylcyclopropenone (DPC). The CDR3 spells CASSDVGTRGTTEAFF. As DNA, the CDR3 is TGTGCCAGCAGCGATGTCGGAACCAGGGGGACCACTGAAGCTTTCTTT.